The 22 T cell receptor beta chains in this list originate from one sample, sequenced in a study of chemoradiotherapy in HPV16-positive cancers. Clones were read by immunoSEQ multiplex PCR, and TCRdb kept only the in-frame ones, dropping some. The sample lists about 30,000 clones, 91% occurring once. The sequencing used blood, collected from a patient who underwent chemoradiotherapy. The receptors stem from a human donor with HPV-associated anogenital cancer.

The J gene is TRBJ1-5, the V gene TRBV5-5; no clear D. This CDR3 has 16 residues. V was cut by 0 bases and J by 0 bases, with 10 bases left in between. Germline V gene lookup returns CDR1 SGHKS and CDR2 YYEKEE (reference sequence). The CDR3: CASSLETGDSNQPQHF. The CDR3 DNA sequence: TGTGCCAGCAGCTTGGAGACGGGAGATAGCAATCAGCCCCAGCATTTT.

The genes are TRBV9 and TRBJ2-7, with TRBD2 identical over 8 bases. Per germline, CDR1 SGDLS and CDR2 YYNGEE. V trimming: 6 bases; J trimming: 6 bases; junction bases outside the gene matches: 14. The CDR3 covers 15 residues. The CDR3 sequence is CASNSLPLAGCEQYF. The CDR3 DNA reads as TGTGCCAGCAACTCCCTGCCCCTAGCGGGTTGCGAGCAGTACTTC. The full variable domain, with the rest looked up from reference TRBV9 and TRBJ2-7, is DSGVTQTPKHLITATGQRVTLRCSPRSGDLSVYWYQQSLDQGLQFLIQYYNGEERAKGNILERFSAQQFPDLHSELNLSSLELGDSALYFCASNSLPLAGCEQYFGPGTRLTVT.

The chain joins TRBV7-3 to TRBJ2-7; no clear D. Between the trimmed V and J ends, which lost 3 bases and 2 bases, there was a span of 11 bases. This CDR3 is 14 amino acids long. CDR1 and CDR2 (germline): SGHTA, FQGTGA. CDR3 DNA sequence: TGTGCCAGCAGCTTCGACCCAGCCCCCTACGAGCAGTACTTC. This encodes CASSFDPAPYEQYF.

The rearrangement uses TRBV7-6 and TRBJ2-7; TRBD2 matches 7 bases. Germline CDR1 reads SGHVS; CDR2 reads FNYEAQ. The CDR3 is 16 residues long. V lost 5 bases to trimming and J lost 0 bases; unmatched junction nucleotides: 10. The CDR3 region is CASSQLGGGGSYEQYF. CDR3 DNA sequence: TGTGCCAGCAGCCAGCTGGGGGGGGGAGGCTCCTACGAGCAGTACTTC.

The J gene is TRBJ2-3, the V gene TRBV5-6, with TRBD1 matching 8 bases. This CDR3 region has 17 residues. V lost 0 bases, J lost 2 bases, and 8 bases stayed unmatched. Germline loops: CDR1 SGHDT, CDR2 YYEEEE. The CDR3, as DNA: TGTGCCAGCAGCTTGGGGACAGGGTTGGGGTACACAGATACGCAGTATTTT. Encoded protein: CASSLGTGLGYTDTQYF.

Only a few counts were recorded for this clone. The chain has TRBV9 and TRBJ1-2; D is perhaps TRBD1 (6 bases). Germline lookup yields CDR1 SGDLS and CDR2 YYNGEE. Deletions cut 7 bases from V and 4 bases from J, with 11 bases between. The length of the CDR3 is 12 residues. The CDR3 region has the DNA TGTGCCAGCCTAGGGGGTCGCTATGGCTACACCTTC. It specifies CASLGGRYGYTF.

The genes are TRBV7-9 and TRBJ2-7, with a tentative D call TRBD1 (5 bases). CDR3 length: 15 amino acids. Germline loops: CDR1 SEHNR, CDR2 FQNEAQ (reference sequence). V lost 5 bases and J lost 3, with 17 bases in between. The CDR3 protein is CASSLIGARVYEQYF. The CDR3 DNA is TGTGCCAGCAGCCTAATAGGGGCCAGGGTCTACGAGCAGTACTTC. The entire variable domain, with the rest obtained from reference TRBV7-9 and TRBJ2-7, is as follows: DTGVSQNPRHKITKRGQNVTFRCDPISEHNRLYWYRQTLGQGPEFLTYFQNEAQLEKSRLLSDRFSAERPKGSFSTLEIQRTEQGDSAMYLCASSLIGARVYEQYFGPGTRLTVT.

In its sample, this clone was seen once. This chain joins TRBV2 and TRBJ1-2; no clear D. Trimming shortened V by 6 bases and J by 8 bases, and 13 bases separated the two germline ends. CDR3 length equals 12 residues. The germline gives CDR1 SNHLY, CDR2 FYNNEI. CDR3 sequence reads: CASRELAGGYTF. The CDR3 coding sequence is TGTGCCAGCAGGGAACTTGCGGGGGGCTACACCTTC.

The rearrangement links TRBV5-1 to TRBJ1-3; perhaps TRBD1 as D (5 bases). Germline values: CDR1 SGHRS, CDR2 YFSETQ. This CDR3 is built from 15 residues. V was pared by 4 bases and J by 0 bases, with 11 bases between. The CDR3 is CASSVDRTSGNTIYF. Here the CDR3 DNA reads TGCGCCAGCAGCGTTGACAGAACCTCTGGAAACACCATATATTTT.

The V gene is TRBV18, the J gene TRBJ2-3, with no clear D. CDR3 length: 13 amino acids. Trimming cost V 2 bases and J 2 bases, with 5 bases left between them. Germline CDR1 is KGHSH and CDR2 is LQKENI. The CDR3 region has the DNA TGTGCCAGCTCACCAGTGCCCACAGATACGCAGTATTTT. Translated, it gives CASSPVPTDTQYF. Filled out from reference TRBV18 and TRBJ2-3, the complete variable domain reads NAGVMQNPRHLVRRRGQEARLRCSPMKGHSHVYWYRQLPEEGLKFMVYLQKENIIDESGMPKERFSAEFPKEGPSILRIQQVVRGDSAAYFCASSPVPTDTQYFGPGTRLTVL.

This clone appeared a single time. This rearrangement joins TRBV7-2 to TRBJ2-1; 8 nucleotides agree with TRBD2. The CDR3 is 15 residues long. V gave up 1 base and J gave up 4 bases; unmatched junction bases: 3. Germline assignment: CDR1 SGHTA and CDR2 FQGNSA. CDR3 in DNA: TGTGCCAGCAGCTTAGAGCGGGGGCTATACAATGAGCAGTTCTTC. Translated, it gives CASSLERGLYNEQFF.

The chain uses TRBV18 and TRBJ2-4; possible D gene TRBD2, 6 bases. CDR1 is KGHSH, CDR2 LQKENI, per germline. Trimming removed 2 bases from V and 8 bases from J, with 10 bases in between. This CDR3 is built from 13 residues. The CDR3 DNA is TGTGCCAGCTCACCAATAGGGGAGGACATTCAGTACTTC. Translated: CASSPIGEDIQYF.

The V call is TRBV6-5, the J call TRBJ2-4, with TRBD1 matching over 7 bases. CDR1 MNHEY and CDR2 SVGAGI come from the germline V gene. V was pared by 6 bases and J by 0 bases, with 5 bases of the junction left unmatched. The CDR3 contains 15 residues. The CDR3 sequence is CASRRGLEAKNIQYF. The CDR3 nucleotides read TGTGCCAGCAGGAGGGGGCTTGAAGCCAAAAACATTCAGTACTTC.

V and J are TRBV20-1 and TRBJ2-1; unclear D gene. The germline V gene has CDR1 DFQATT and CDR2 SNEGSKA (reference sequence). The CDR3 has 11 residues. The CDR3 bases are TGCAGCGGACGGGCCTACAATGAGCAGTTCTTC. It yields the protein CSGRAYNEQFF.

CDR3 loop: CASSIDRGRSYGYTF. The CDR3 DNA is TGTGCCAGTAGTATAGATCGTGGCAGGTCCTATGGCTACACCTTC. The chain links TRBV19 to TRBJ1-2, with D hard to call. CDR3 length: 15 residues. Germline values: CDR1 LNHDA, CDR2 SQIVND (reference sequence). The V end was cut by 0 bases, the J end by 4 bases, with 12 bases between. The variable domain in full, with the rest retrieved from reference TRBV19 and TRBJ1-2, is DGGITQSPKYLFRKEGQNVTLSCEQNLNHDAMYWYRQDPGQGLRLIYYSQIVNDFQKGDIAEGYSVSREKKESFPLTVTSAQKNPTAFYLCASSIDRGRSYGYTFGSGTRLTVV.

The DNA of the CDR3 is TGTGCCAGCAGCTTGGGGACAGGGGGAGGCTACACCTTC. Translation gives CASSLGTGGGYTF. J is TRBJ1-2 and V is TRBV5-4, with 10 bases matching TRBD1. J lost 8 bases, V lost 0 bases, and 1 base had no gene match. CDR1 SGHNT and CDR2 YYREEE come from the germline V gene (reference sequence). The CDR3 is 13 amino acids.

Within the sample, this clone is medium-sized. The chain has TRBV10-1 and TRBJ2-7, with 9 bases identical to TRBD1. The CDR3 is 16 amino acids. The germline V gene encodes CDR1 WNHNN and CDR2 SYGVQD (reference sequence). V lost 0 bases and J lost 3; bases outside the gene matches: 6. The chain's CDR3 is CASSESTGGSLYEQYF. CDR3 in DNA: TGCGCCAGCAGTGAGTCGACAGGGGGTTCCCTCTACGAGCAGTACTTC.

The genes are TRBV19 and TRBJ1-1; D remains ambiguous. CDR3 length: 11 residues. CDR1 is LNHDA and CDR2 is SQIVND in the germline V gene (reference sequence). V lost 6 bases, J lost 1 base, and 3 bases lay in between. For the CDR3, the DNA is TGTGCCAGTAGATGGAACACTGAAGCTTTCTTT. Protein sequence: CASRWNTEAFF.

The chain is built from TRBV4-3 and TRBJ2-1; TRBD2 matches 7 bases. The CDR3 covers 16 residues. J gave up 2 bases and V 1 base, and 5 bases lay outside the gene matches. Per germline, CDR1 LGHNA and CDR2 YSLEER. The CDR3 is CASSQGGGVAYNEQFF. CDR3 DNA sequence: TGCGCCAGCAGCCAAGGTGGGGGGGTTGCCTACAATGAGCAGTTCTTC.

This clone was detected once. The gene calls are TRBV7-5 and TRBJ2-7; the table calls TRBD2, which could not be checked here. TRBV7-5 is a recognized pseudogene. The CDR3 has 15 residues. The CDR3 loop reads CVRSLFRELSYEQYF. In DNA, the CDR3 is TGTGTCAGAAGCTTATTCCGGGAACTGTCCTACGAGCAGTACTTC.

This chain's CDR3 is CASSPTGLAGESVVTDTQYF. CDR3 DNA sequence: TGTGCCAGCAGCCCTACGGGACTAGCGGGAGAATCGGTCGTAACAGATACGCAGTATTTT. This chain uses TRBV4-2 with TRBJ2-3, with 14 bases identical to TRBD2. This CDR3 has 20 amino acids. The junction had 15 bases not matched to a gene; V was cut back by 4 bases and J by 3 bases. Germline CDR1 and CDR2: LGHNA and YNFKEQ.

In DNA form, the CDR3 reads TGCGCCAGCAGCCCCGGACGTGGCCCCGACAATGAGCAGTTCTTC. Translated: CASSPGRGPDNEQFF. The chain uses TRBV4-1 and TRBJ2-1, with D uncertain. The germline CDR1 and CDR2 sequences are MGHRA and YSYEKL. With 4 bases removed from V and 5 bases from J, the gap between germline ends came to 15 bases. The CDR3 is 15 residues long.